This T cell receptor beta chain was identified during a study of cytomegalovirus exposure and HLA in healthy donors. Study-level results: Further analysis, carried out later, found HLA-associated TCR beta chains more clonally expanded than equally common other chains. Excluded were some V segments that proved indistinguishable, including TRBV6-2 and TRBV6-3. Immune exposure was documented only through CMV serostatus. A later analysis found most CMV-associated TCR beta chains apparently HLA-restricted.

13 Jbeta primers and 60 Vbeta primers were used for the PCR. Sequenced by immunoSEQ multiplex PCR; TCRdb stores in-frame clones only, minus some. This sample has 130,000 to 150,000 clones, with roughly 75% found just once. This CDR3 is 15 amino acids long. Trimming shortened V by 5 bases and J by 5 bases, and 16 bases separated the two germline ends. In germline, CDR1 is GTSNPN, CDR2 SVGIG (reference sequence). With regard to this clone: Antigen specificity is unknown.

The chain carries TRBV30 and TRBJ1-6, with D tentatively TRBD1 (6 bases). The clonotype comes from a female donor in good health and CMV-seronegative. What was sequenced was PBMCs. The CDR3 region is CAWADRTLNNSPLHF. As DNA, the CDR3 is TGTGCCTGGGCCGACAGGACCTTAAATAATTCACCCCTCCACTTT.